Following are 31 T cell receptor beta chains from one sample sequenced in a study of regulatory T cells in long-lasting Graves disease. The TCR beta library used iRepertoire HTBI primers with Arm-PCR amplification of CDR3. Using its own MiXCR run on the multiplex PCR reads, TCRdb lists one record per CDR3 protein. Of fewer than 550,000 distinct CDR3 sequences in the sample, around 15% were seen once. As for time point: newly diagnosed GD, antithyroid drugs for less than 3 months. The TCR library was made from RNA that had been extracted from PBMCs in TRIzol. This sample also belongs to another study, concerning T cells in Graves' hyperthyroidism and ophthalmopathy.

Source: peripheral blood mononuclear cells (PBMCs), taken at new diagnosis, from a patient treated with antithyroid drugs. Every receptor here comes from a woman aged 18-35 years with Graves disease.

V gene TRBV6-4 combines with J gene TRBJ2-7, with TRBD2 identical over 11 bases. Looked up from germline, CDR1 is MRHNA and CDR2 is SNTAGT. This CDR3 spans 15 amino acids. Trimming removed 2 bases from V and 3 bases from J; junction bases left unmatched: 3. CDR3 sequence: CASSDSTSGSYEQYF. CDR3 bases: TGTGCCAGCAGTGACAGTACTAGCGGGAGCTACGAGCAGTACTTC.

Of note for this clonotype: One base away lies a much larger clone, so this may be a sequencing read error. The V call is TRBV30, the J call TRBJ2-7, with D perhaps being TRBD1 or TRBD2 (5 bases each). The ends were cut back, 0 bases at V and 0 bases at J, with 12 bases in the middle. The CDR3 consists of 15 residues. Germline values: CDR1 GTSNPN, CDR2 SVGIG (reference sequence). DNA for the CDR3: TGTGCCTGGAGTGTCGGGACGTATAGCTCCTACGAGCAGTACTTC. As protein: CAWSVGTYSSYEQYF.

The chain recombines TRBV11-2 with TRBJ2-3; 7 bases agree with TRBD2. Germline V gene data show CDR1 as SGHAT and CDR2 as FQNNGV. CDR3 size: 16 residues. V lost 1 base, J lost 0 bases, and 4 bases stayed unmatched. CDR3 residues: CASSLGLAVSTDTQYF. Written as DNA, the CDR3 is TGTGCCAGCAGCTTAGGTCTAGCGGTGAGCACAGATACGCAGTATTTT.

This chain joins TRBV24-1 and TRBJ1-1, with 7 positions matching TRBD1. Germline trimming cut 3 bases from V and 4 bases from J; bases unmatched to any gene: 7. Germline V CDR1 and CDR2: KGHDR, SFDVKD. This CDR3 contains 15 residues. This CDR3 is CATSDPDREGTEAFF. The CDR3 DNA reads TGTGCCACCAGTGATCCAGACAGGGAGGGCACTGAAGCTTTCTTT.

The chain combines TRBV10-3 with TRBJ1-3; 7 bases agree with TRBD1. The junction had 7 bases not matched to a gene; V was cut back by 7 bases and J by 1 base. This CDR3 spans 15 amino acids. Germline V lookup: CDR1 ENHRY, CDR2 SYGVKD. CDR3 DNA: TGTGCCATCACCCCAGACAGGGTATCTGGAAACACCATATATTTT. Translation gives CAITPDRVSGNTIYF.

This clonotype came up a few times. The chain couples TRBV14 to TRBJ1-1; the D is unclear. Looked up from germline, CDR1 is SGHDN and CDR2 is FVKESK. V lost 0 bases, J lost 5 bases, and 13 bases lay in between. The CDR3 consists of 15 residues. In DNA form, the CDR3 reads TGTGCCAGCAGCCAAGAATTGGCGGCCATGACTGAAGCTTTCTTT. Translation gives CASSQELAAMTEAFF. Combining the CDR3 with reference TRBV14 and TRBJ1-1 gives the whole variable domain EAGVTQFPSHSVIEKGQTVTLRCDPISGHDNLYWYRRVMGKEIKFLLHFVKESKQDESGMPNNRFLAERTGGTYSTLKVQPAELEDSGVYFCASSQELAAMTEAFFGQGTRLTVV.

Many counts were recorded for this clonotype. The chain joins TRBV3-1 to TRBJ2-5; 7 bases align to TRBD2. The germline V gene encodes CDR1 LGHDT and CDR2 YNNKEL (reference sequence). V was pared by 2 bases and J by 1 base, with 1 base of the junction left unmatched. The CDR3 consists of 14 residues. CDR3 protein: CASSQSGGQETQYF. The CDR3 DNA reads as TGTGCCAGCAGCCAATCGGGAGGCCAAGAGACCCAGTACTTC.

Concerning this clonotype itself: A read error may explain this, as a much larger clone is one base away. DNA of the CDR3: TGTGCCAGCAGCCTCGACTTGGGCAGGGCCAACGAGCAGTACTTC. Its translation: CASSLDLGRANEQYF. The chain couples TRBV5-6 to TRBJ2-7; D possibly corresponds to TRBD1 (5 bases). Germline CDR1 and CDR2: SGHDT and YYEEEE. Trimming pared 4 bases from V and 5 bases from J, leaving 19 bases between. The CDR3 covers 15 residues.

This chain uses TRBV2 with TRBJ2-1; D gene uncertain. The V end lost 4 bases, the J end lost 5 bases, and 12 bases lay between the germline ends. This CDR3 has 14 residues. Germline loops: CDR1 SNHLY, CDR2 FYNNEI. This chain's CDR3 is CASSAQPLNNEQFF. CDR3 coding DNA: TGTGCCAGCAGTGCTCAGCCCCTTAACAATGAGCAGTTCTTC.

J is TRBJ1-1 and V is TRBV20-1; the match to TRBD1 covers 8 bases. V lost 6 bases and J lost 5; bases outside the gene matches: 8. The CDR3 sequence is 13 residues long. CDR1 and CDR2 from the germline V gene are DFQATT and SNEGSKA (reference sequence). The CDR3, as DNA: TGCAGTGCAGCCCTGACAGGGGAAACTGAAGCTTTCTTT. This sequence encodes CSAALTGETEAFF.

Turning to this clonotype: One base separates it from a far larger clone, so it is likely a read error. The chain couples TRBV6-1 to TRBJ2-1, with 11 bases that match TRBD2. V lost 7 bases to trimming and J lost 2 bases; unmatched junction nucleotides: 4. Germline V gene data show CDR1 as MNHNS and CDR2 as SASEGT. The CDR3 is 15 amino acids. The CDR3 loop is CASTLLAGAYNEQFF. CDR3 bases: TGTGCCAGCACCCTACTAGCGGGAGCCTACAATGAGCAGTTCTTC.

V is TRBV29-1 and J is TRBJ2-7, with D possibly being TRBD1 (6 bases). This CDR3 is 11 amino acids long. In germline, CDR1 is SQVTM, CDR2 ANQGSEA. Trimming took 5 bases from V and 6 from J, leaving 11 bases between them. The CDR3 coding sequence is TGCAGCGTTTCACAGGGATCCGAGCAGTACTTC. It specifies CSVSQGSEQYF.

J is TRBJ2-2 and V is TRBV29-1; D is possibly TRBD2 (5 bases). Germline CDR1 SQVTM, CDR2 ANQGSEA. Trimming cost V 7 bases and J 5 bases, with 17 bases left between them. CDR3 length equals 14 residues. CDR3 nucleotide sequence: TGCAGCGGCAGCCAAACGAGAGGGACCGGGGAGCTGTTTTTT. Amino acid sequence: CSGSQTRGTGELFF.

This chain's CDR3 is CASSYGTTSLIETQYF. CDR3 nucleotide sequence: TGTGCCAGCAGTTATGGGACTACATCCTTAATCGAGACCCAGTACTTC. The V call is TRBV27, the J call TRBJ2-5, with 7 bases aligning to TRBD2. In germline, CDR1 is MNHEY, CDR2 SMNVEV (reference sequence). There are 16 residues in the CDR3. The junction had 13 bases not matched to a gene; V was cut back by 4 bases and J by 5 bases.

This clonotype has a count of ten or more. V usage is TRBV6-2 or TRBV6-3 and J usage is TRBJ2-2, with TRBD1 as a possible D gene (5 bases). Per germline, CDR1 MNHEY and CDR2 SVGEGT. The length of the CDR3 is 14 residues. V dropped 4 bases and J dropped 0 bases, with 6 bases sitting between them. CDR3 in amino acids: CASSWTPNTGELFF. CDR3 in DNA: TGTGCCAGCAGTTGGACACCGAACACCGGGGAGCTGTTTTTT.

This clonotype was counted a few times. V and J are TRBV6-5 and TRBJ1-6; tentative D call: TRBD1 (6 bases). CDR3 length: 17 residues. Deletions cut 0 bases from V and 10 bases from J, with 19 bases between. Germline-derived CDR1 and CDR2 are MNHEY and SVGAGI. Here the CDR3 reads CASSYSSPGGRGSPLHF. Written as DNA, the CDR3 is TGTGCCAGCAGTTACTCATCTCCGGGGGGGAGGGGGTCACCCCTCCACTTT.

The V gene is TRBV5-1, the J gene TRBJ1-1, with 10 bases lining up with TRBD1. The CDR3 is 18 residues long. V trimming: 0 bases; J trimming: 3 bases; junction bases outside the gene matches: 11. Germline CDR1 and CDR2: SGHRS and YFSETQ. The CDR3 bases are TGCGCCAGCAGCTTGGAGCCGGGACAGGGGATGGAGGACACTGAAGCTTTCTTT. It specifies CASSLEPGQGMEDTEAFF.

This clonotype has ten or more counts. The chain employs TRBV20-1 and TRBJ2-5; 11 bases are shared with TRBD2. CDR1 is DFQATT and CDR2 is SNEGSKA in the germline V gene (reference sequence). V lost 7 bases to trimming and J lost 5 bases; unmatched junction nucleotides: 3. The CDR3 sequence is 12 residues long. This CDR3 is CSVSGRGETQYF. The CDR3 region has the DNA TGCAGTGTTAGCGGGAGGGGTGAGACCCAGTACTTC.

V usage is TRBV7-8 and J usage is TRBJ2-1; the D is unclear. V shed 3 bases and J shed 7 bases, with 16 bases lying between them. The CDR3 has 15 amino acids. In germline, CDR1 is SGHVS, CDR2 FQNEAQ. The CDR3 DNA reads as TGTGCCAGCAGCTTGGACCCGGAGTTGGATAATGAGCAGTTCTTC. Its protein is CASSLDPELDNEQFF. Combining the CDR3 with reference TRBV7-8 and TRBJ2-1 gives the whole variable domain GAGVSQSPRYKVAKRGQDVALRCDPISGHVSLFWYQQALGQGPEFLTYFQNEAQLDKSGLPSDRFFAERPEGSVSTLKIQRTQQEDSAVYLCASSLDPELDNEQFFGPGTRLTVL.

This clonotype was seen repeatedly, ten times or more. The chain is built from TRBV20-1 and TRBJ2-4; D is possibly TRBD1 (6 bases). The CDR3 covers 14 residues. Trimming took off 2 bases at V and 7 bases at J, with 15 bases between the two ends. The V gene's germline CDR1 is DFQATT and CDR2 SNEGSKA (reference sequence). The CDR3 spells CSARKQGRGNIQYF. The CDR3 DNA sequence: TGCAGTGCTAGAAAACAGGGACGGGGCAACATTCAGTACTTC.

This clonotype was found many times. The V call is TRBV20-1, the J call TRBJ1-5; no clear D. Trimming took 1 base from V and 3 from J, leaving 16 bases between them. Germline loops: CDR1 DFQATT, CDR2 SNEGSKA (reference sequence). This CDR3 has 16 amino acids. The CDR3 here is CSARATVMRNNQPQHF. CDR3 sequence (DNA): TGCAGTGCTAGAGCAACGGTAATGCGGAACAATCAGCCCCAGCATTTT.

The chain uses TRBV5-1 and TRBJ2-2; D is possibly TRBD2 (7 bases). Trimming removed 0 bases from V and 5 bases from J, with 11 bases in between. The CDR3 consists of 15 residues. Germline CDR1 is SGHRS and CDR2 is YFSETQ. The CDR3 here is CASSLVRGATGELFF. CDR3 DNA sequence: TGCGCCAGCAGCTTGGTTCGGGGGGCGACCGGGGAGCTGTTTTTT. The full variable domain, its missing parts supplied by reference TRBV5-1 and TRBJ2-2, is KAGVTQTPRYLIKTRGQQVTLSCSPISGHRSVSWYQQTPGQGLQFLFEYFSETQRNKGNFPGRFSGRQFSNSRSEMNVSTLELGDSALYLCASSLVRGATGELFFGEGSRLTVL.

This chain joins TRBV5-1 and TRBJ2-7, with 7 nucleotides matching TRBD2. Germline V CDR1 and CDR2: SGHRS, YFSETQ. V trimming: 0 bases; J trimming: 2 bases; junction bases outside the gene matches: 5. The CDR3 loop spans 15 amino acids. The CDR3 bases are TGCGCCAGCAGCTTGGCAGCGGGAACCGCCTACGAGCAGTACTTC. Translated: CASSLAAGTAYEQYF.

This clonotype has only one observation. As DNA, the CDR3 is TGTGCCAGCAGCGATCGGGGCACTGAAGCTTTCTTT. It specifies CASSDRGTEAFF. The V gene is TRBV7-6, the J gene TRBJ1-1; D is ambiguous. Between the trimmed V and J ends, which lost 5 bases and 4 bases, there was a span of 8 bases. The germline V gene has CDR1 SGHVS and CDR2 FNYEAQ. CDR3 length equals 12 residues.

This chain uses TRBV6-5 with TRBJ1-1; TRBD1 might be the D (6 bases). The germline V and J ends were trimmed by 4 bases and 10 bases, with 19 bases remaining between them. The CDR3 has 14 amino acids. Germline V gene sequence: CDR1 MNHEY, CDR2 SVGAGI. In DNA, the CDR3 is TGTGCCAGCAGTTCAATTCGGACAGCTCTGGCAGCTTTCTTT. Its translation: CASSSIRTALAAFF.

This clonotype showed up just a few times. The J gene is TRBJ2-2, the V gene TRBV7-9; D may correspond to TRBD1 or TRBD2 (5 bases each). The CDR3 sequence is 17 residues long. V was pared by 2 bases and J by 0 bases, with 13 bases between. CDR1 and CDR2 (germline): SEHNR, FQNEAQ (reference sequence). The CDR3 region is CASSLLPGRTNTGELFF. The DNA of the CDR3 is TGTGCCAGCAGCTTATTGCCGGGACGTACGAACACCGGGGAGCTGTTTTTT.

This clonotype came up a few times. V gene TRBV19 combines with J gene TRBJ1-1; 11 positions agree with TRBD1. Germline V gives CDR1 LNHDA, CDR2 SQIVND (reference sequence). The CDR3 runs 15 residues. Trimming took 9 bases from V and 7 from J; bases not matched to a gene: 13. This chain's CDR3 is CASNTPGDRGSEAFF. CDR3 bases: TGTGCCAGCAACACCCCCGGGGACAGGGGGAGTGAAGCTTTCTTT.

V and J are TRBV28 and TRBJ2-7; D may be TRBD1 (5 bases). Germline V gives CDR1 MDHEN, CDR2 SYDVKM. The CDR3 covers 12 residues. The CDR3 bases are TGTGCTACCAGGGCGGAATCCTACGAGCAGTACTTC. It is translated as CATRAESYEQYF.

This clonotype was picked up a small number of times. The chain couples TRBV20-1 to TRBJ2-2, with unresolved D. The CDR3 runs 14 residues. V was shortened by 4 bases and J by 0 bases, with 9 bases between the two germline ends. Germline CDR1 DFQATT, CDR2 SNEGSKA (reference sequence). In DNA form, the CDR3 reads TGCAGTGCTAAGCACAGATCGAACACCGGGGAGCTGTTTTTT. The encoded protein is CSAKHRSNTGELFF.

With respect to this clonotype: The likely explanation is a read error, given a far larger clone one base away. This sequence joins TRBV5-5 and TRBJ2-7; TRBD2 aligns across 11 bases. This CDR3 has 15 residues. Germline V CDR1 and CDR2: SGHKS, YYEKEE (reference sequence). V shed 4 bases, J shed 2 bases, and the junction held 5 bases outside the gene matches. CDR3 nucleotides: TGTGCCAGCAGCCCCCTAGCGGGAGGCACCTACGAGCAGTACTTC. Translating gives CASSPLAGGTYEQYF.

This clonotype was seen repeatedly, ten times or more. The rearrangement joins TRBV20-1 to TRBJ2-7, with TRBD1 matching over 10 bases. The ends lost 3 bases at V and 9 bases at J; junction bases unmatched: 8. This CDR3 is 13 amino acids long. Germline V gives CDR1 DFQATT, CDR2 SNEGSKA (reference sequence). The CDR3 reads CSARRGQGLGQYF. In DNA, the CDR3 is TGCAGTGCTAGGAGGGGACAGGGGTTAGGGCAGTACTTC.